One sample yielded the 26 T cell receptor beta chains listed below, sequenced in a study of technical replicates of blood from several donors (dated by TCRdb to the late 2010s). Receptors were amplified or captured by the immunoSEQ multiplex PCR assay. Sourced from immuneACCESS, this table was stored by TCRdb with only in-frame sequences that have V and J called. A share of the clones is absent; for the studies checked, an unresolved V gene accounts for under half, and the remainder has no known explanation. Across this sample there are 60,000 to 65,000 clones, with approximately 83% seen only once. Less than 6.5% of the sample rests with the top ten. Source material: PBMCs. The receptors here all came from a human donor in good health. Some clones in this sample may be carry-over from other donors' samples.

This clone was counted a single time. This chain joins TRBV19 and TRBJ2-1; D might be TRBD1 (5 bases). The ends were cut back, 5 bases at V and 10 bases at J, with 9 bases in the middle. The germline V gene encodes CDR1 LNHDA and CDR2 SQIVND (reference sequence). There are 11 residues in the CDR3. Here the CDR3 reads CASSAHREQFF. CDR3 in DNA: TGTGCCAGTAGTGCCCACAGGGAGCAGTTCTTC. Supplemented by reference TRBV19 and TRBJ2-1, the full variable domain reads DGGITQSPKYLFRKEGQNVTLSCEQNLNHDAMYWYRQDPGQGLRLIYYSQIVNDFQKGDIAEGYSVSREKKESFPLTVTSAQKNPTAFYLCASSAHREQFFGPGTRLTVL.

This chain joins TRBV4-3 and TRBJ2-1, with D perhaps matching TRBD2 (7 bases). Trimming shortened V by 3 bases and J by 0 bases, and 12 bases separated the two germline ends. CDR1 and CDR2 (germline): LGHNA, YSLEER. The CDR3 sequence is 16 residues long. For the CDR3, the DNA is TGCGCCAGCAGCCAGGGGGGGCGTAGCTCCTACAATGAGCAGTTCTTC. Amino acid sequence: CASSQGGRSSYNEQFF.

V gene TRBV7-9 combines with J gene TRBJ1-1; D is unclear. The germline CDR1 and CDR2 sequences are SEHNR and FQNEAQ (reference sequence). V was clipped by 5 bases and J by 1 base, with 17 bases between them. The CDR3 is made up of 16 amino acids. In DNA form, the CDR3 reads TGTGCCAGCAGCCCAGAGGTAAGGAGGGAGAACACTGAAGCTTTCTTT. Protein sequence: CASSPEVRRENTEAFF.

There are a few counts of this clone. V and J are TRBV7-2 and TRBJ2-7; weak D call: TRBD1 (6 bases). Trimming cost V 6 bases and J 3 bases, with 21 bases left between them. The CDR3 covers 16 residues. Germline lookup yields CDR1 SGHTA and CDR2 FQGNSA. CDR3 sequence: CASRSNVGTPIYEQYF. The CDR3 coding sequence is TGTGCCAGCAGATCGAATGTGGGGACACCGATCTACGAGCAGTACTTC.

The chain uses TRBV4-3 and TRBJ2-1; the match to TRBD2 covers 14 bases. The CDR3 consists of 17 residues. J lost 8 bases, V lost 4 bases, and 10 bases had no gene match. Germline V gene lookup returns CDR1 LGHNA and CDR2 YSLEER. CDR3 in DNA: TGCGCCAGCAGCCGCTCTCAGGAGACTAGCGGGAGGGATGAGCAGTTCTTC. Translated: CASSRSQETSGRDEQFF.

The chain links TRBV7-4 to TRBJ2-7; 7 nucleotides agree with TRBD1. V trimming: 5 bases; J trimming: 1 base; junction bases outside the gene matches: 2. CDR3 length: 13 amino acids. Germline CDR1 and CDR2: SGHVT and SQSDAQ. The CDR3 sequence: CASSRDRSYEQYF. The CDR3 bases are TGTGCCAGCAGCCGGGACAGATCCTACGAGCAGTACTTC.

V is TRBV2 and J is TRBJ2-1, with 10 bases that match TRBD2. The ends lost 6 bases at V and 7 bases at J; junction bases unmatched: 9. This CDR3 spans 15 amino acids. The germline V gene has CDR1 SNHLY and CDR2 FYNNEI. The CDR3 DNA reads TGTGCCAGCAGCAAAGCGGGAGGGTTTTTAAATGAGCAGTTCTTC. Amino acid sequence: CASSKAGGFLNEQFF.

This chain joins TRBV4-3 and TRBJ2-1; 7 bases match TRBD2. The germline gives CDR1 LGHNA, CDR2 YSLEER. V was pared by 0 bases and J by 4 bases, with 6 bases of the junction left unmatched. The CDR3 extends over 16 amino acids. CDR3 nucleotide sequence: TGCGCCAGCAGCCAAGAACCAGCGGGGCAATACAATGAGCAGTTCTTC. It specifies CASSQEPAGQYNEQFF.

This chain uses TRBV7-6 with TRBJ2-1; D gene unclear. V was clipped by 1 base and J by 0 bases, with 7 bases between them. The CDR3 spans 15 residues. Germline V CDR1 and CDR2: SGHVS, FNYEAQ. The CDR3 region has the DNA TGTGCCAGCAGCTTAGAGCTGAGCTCCTACAATGAGCAGTTCTTC. Its translation is CASSLELSSYNEQFF.

J is TRBJ1-4 and V is TRBV7-7; 7 positions match TRBD1. The CDR3 is 12 residues long. V was pared by 6 bases and J by 8 bases, with 3 bases of the junction left unmatched. From germline, CDR1 is SSHAT and CDR2 FNYEAQ (reference sequence). The CDR3 nucleotides read TGTGCCAGCAGACAGGGGATGGAAAAACTGTTTTTT. It yields the protein CASRQGMEKLFF.

The chain uses TRBV6-5 and TRBJ1-1; 7 bases agree with TRBD1. Germline V lookup: CDR1 MNHEY, CDR2 SVGAGI. The CDR3 spans 15 residues. Trimming removed 6 bases from V and 4 bases from J; junction bases left unmatched: 11. CDR3 loop: CASRRDSNRGTEAFF. DNA of the CDR3: TGTGCCAGCAGAAGGGACAGCAATCGTGGCACTGAAGCTTTCTTT.

The genes are TRBV4-3 and TRBJ2-5; 10 bases map to TRBD2. The CDR3 sequence is 15 residues long. Looked up from germline, CDR1 is LGHNA and CDR2 is YSLEER. J was trimmed by 4 bases and V by 2 bases; bases with no gene match: 4. The CDR3 coding sequence is TGCGCCAGCAGCCAAAGCGGGGGGGCCGTAGAGACCCAGTACTTC. Amino acids: CASSQSGGAVETQYF.

The chain has TRBV9 and TRBJ2-3; 8 bases match TRBD2. Germline lookup yields CDR1 SGDLS and CDR2 YYNGEE. The CDR3 runs to 14 residues. V lost 3 bases, J lost 5 bases, and 5 bases stayed unmatched. The CDR3 is CASSDSGTVDTQYF. CDR3 nucleotides: TGTGCCAGCAGCGATAGCGGGACGGTAGATACGCAGTATTTT.

The chain combines TRBV18 with TRBJ1-3, with D perhaps matching TRBD1 (6 bases). CDR1 and CDR2 from the germline V gene are KGHSH and LQKENI. The CDR3 is 16 residues long. Trimming took 4 bases from V and 3 from J, leaving 16 bases between them. The CDR3 region is CASSLPRGAFGNTIYF. CDR3 bases: TGTGCCAGCTCACTTCCCAGGGGTGCGTTTGGAAACACCATATATTTT.

V is TRBV4-3 and J is TRBJ1-6; D possibly corresponds to TRBD1 (6 bases). CDR1 is LGHNA, CDR2 YSLEER, per germline. The CDR3 length is 17 residues. Deletions cut 0 bases from V and 1 base from J, with 10 bases between. DNA of the CDR3: TGCGCCAGCAGCCAAGATCACCAGGGGTCCTATAATTCACCCCTCCACTTT. Protein: CASSQDHQGSYNSPLHF.

This rearrangement joins TRBV13 to TRBJ1-6, with 8 bases identical to TRBD1. CDR1 is PRHDT, CDR2 FYEKMQ, per germline (reference sequence). V trimming: 2 bases; J trimming: 7 bases; junction bases outside the gene matches: 4. The CDR3 spans 15 residues. In DNA form, the CDR3 reads TGTGCCAGCAGCTTACAGGGGGCTGGGAATTCACCCCTCCACTTT. Translating it yields CASSLQGAGNSPLHF.

The rearrangement joins TRBV7-2 to TRBJ1-4, with 8 positions matching TRBD1. The CDR3 is made up of 13 amino acids. V shed 5 bases, J shed 11 bases, and the junction held 7 bases outside the gene matches. Germline V lookup: CDR1 SGHTA, CDR2 FQGNSA. This chain's CDR3 is CASSPGQGRKLFF. The CDR3 DNA sequence: TGTGCCAGCAGCCCTGGACAGGGTCGGAAACTGTTTTTT.

The chain uses TRBV5-1 and TRBJ2-3; 11 nucleotides match TRBD1. Germline V gene lookup returns CDR1 SGHRS and CDR2 YFSETQ. This CDR3 has 16 amino acids. With 0 bases clipped from V and 3 bases from J, the junction kept 3 bases outside the gene matches. As DNA, the CDR3 is TGCGCCAGCAGCTTGGACGGGACAGGGGGAACAGATACGCAGTATTTT. Translated, it gives CASSLDGTGGTDTQYF.

The rearrangement joins TRBV6-1 to TRBJ1-4, with D maybe TRBD1 (5 bases). The CDR3 length is 14 residues. Germline assignment: CDR1 MNHNS and CDR2 SASEGT. Trimming took off 8 bases at V and 6 bases at J, with 16 bases between the two ends. The CDR3 spells CASSSARADEKLFF. The CDR3 nucleotides read TGTGCCAGCTCCTCGGCCAGGGCGGATGAAAAACTGTTTTTT.

This chain connects TRBV7-2 to TRBJ2-2; perhaps TRBD1 as D (6 bases). CDR1 and CDR2 (germline): SGHTA, FQGNSA. V shed 2 bases and J shed 4 bases, with 11 bases lying between them. There are 15 residues in the CDR3. The CDR3 is CASSLWQGSTGELFF. DNA for the CDR3: TGTGCCAGCAGCTTATGGCAGGGGAGCACCGGGGAGCTGTTTTTT.

This clone was recorded only once. J is TRBJ1-4 and V is TRBV6-5; 8 bases are a match to TRBD1. V lost 5 bases to trimming and J lost 6 bases; unmatched junction nucleotides: 8. This CDR3 spans 15 amino acids. Germline CDR1 MNHEY, CDR2 SVGAGI. The DNA of the CDR3 is TGTGCCAGCAGTCCAGGGACAGGAGGCCATGAAAAACTGTTTTTT. Amino acids: CASSPGTGGHEKLFF.

The V call is TRBV6-5, the J call TRBJ2-2, with unresolved D. The CDR3 has 13 residues. V lost 5 bases and J 5 bases, leaving 9 bases between the germline ends. Per germline, CDR1 MNHEY and CDR2 SVGAGI. DNA of the CDR3: TGTGCCAGCAGTCGAGACACAACCGGGGAGCTGTTTTTT. This encodes CASSRDTTGELFF.

The chain carries TRBV4-3 and TRBJ2-5; 12 bases line up with TRBD1. Germline values: CDR1 LGHNA, CDR2 YSLEER. V lost 3 bases to trimming and J lost 5 bases; unmatched junction nucleotides: 4. This CDR3 comprises 15 residues. The CDR3 DNA reads TGCGCCAGCAGCCACTCCGGGACAGGGGGCGAGACCCAGTACTTC. Its translation is CASSHSGTGGETQYF.

The chain couples TRBV2 to TRBJ2-2; D might be TRBD1 (6 bases). The CDR3 has 14 residues. Germline values: CDR1 SNHLY, CDR2 FYNNEI. The germline V and J ends were trimmed by 7 bases and 4 bases, with 13 bases remaining between them. DNA for the CDR3: TGTGCCAGCAAAGCAGGGGTAGTCACCGGGGAGCTGTTTTTT. Translated: CASKAGVVTGELFF.

The rearrangement links TRBV9 to TRBJ2-2; D is possibly TRBD2 (6 bases). CDR1 and CDR2 (germline): SGDLS, YYNGEE. V lost 2 bases to trimming and J lost 0 bases, with 17 bases between them. The CDR3 has 18 amino acids. The CDR3, as DNA: TGTGCCAGCAGCGTCCTCCCCAGGAGGGCCACGAACACCGGGGAGCTGTTTTTT. Amino acid sequence: CASSVLPRRATNTGELFF.

The chain has TRBV5-1 and TRBJ1-1; 7 bases map to TRBD1. The CDR3 loop spans 13 amino acids. After removal of 7 bases from V and 2 bases from J, the junction contained 5 bases not matched to a gene. The germline V gene encodes CDR1 SGHRS and CDR2 YFSETQ. In nucleotides, the CDR3 is TGCGCCAGCGGGGACAGTATTAACACTGAAGCTTTCTTT. It specifies CASGDSINTEAFF.